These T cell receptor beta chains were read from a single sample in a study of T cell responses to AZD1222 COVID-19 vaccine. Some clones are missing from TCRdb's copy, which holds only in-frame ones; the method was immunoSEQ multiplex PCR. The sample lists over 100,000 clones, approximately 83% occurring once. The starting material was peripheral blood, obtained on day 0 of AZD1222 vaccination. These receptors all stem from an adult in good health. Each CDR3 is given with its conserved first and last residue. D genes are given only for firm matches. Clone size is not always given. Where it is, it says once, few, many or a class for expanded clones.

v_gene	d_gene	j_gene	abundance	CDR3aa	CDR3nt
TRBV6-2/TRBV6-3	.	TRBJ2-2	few	CASSYPKVRTGELFF	TGTGCCAGCAGTTACCCGAAGGTTAGGACCGGGGAGCTGTTTTTT
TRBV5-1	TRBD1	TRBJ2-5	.	CASSLGRTGQETQYF	TGCGCCAGCAGCTTGGGTCGGACAGGGCAAGAGACCCAGTACTTC
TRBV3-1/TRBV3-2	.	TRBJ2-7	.	CASSHRSYEQYF	TGTGCCAGCAGCCACCGGAGCTACGAGCAGTACTTC
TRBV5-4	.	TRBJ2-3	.	CASSLGGQGTDTQYF	TGTGCCAGCAGCTTGGGGGGACAAGGCACAGATACGCAGTATTTT
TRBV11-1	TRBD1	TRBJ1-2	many	CASSFDRVGGYTF	TGTGCCAGCAGCTTCGACAGGGTCGGAGGCTACACCTTC
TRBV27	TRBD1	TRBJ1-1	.	CASWGQGRGDTEAFF	TGTGCCAGCTGGGGACAGGGTAGAGGTGACACTGAAGCTTTCTTT
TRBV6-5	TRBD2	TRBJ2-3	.	CASSRLAGLTDTQYF	TGTGCCAGCAGTCGACTAGCGGGACTCACAGATACGCAGTATTTT
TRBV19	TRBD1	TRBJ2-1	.	CASRSGTGLGSEQFF	TGTGCCAGTAGATCCGGGACAGGGCTGGGGAGTGAGCAGTTCTTC
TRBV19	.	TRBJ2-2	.	CASSLGRRRGLNTGELFF	TGTGCCAGTAGTCTGGGAAGACGGAGGGGTTTGAACACCGGGGAGCTGTTTTTT
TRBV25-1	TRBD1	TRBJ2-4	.	CASSGPGQGFLAKNIQYF	TGTGCCAGCAGTGGCCCGGGACAGGGATTTCTAGCCAAAAACATTCAGTACTTC
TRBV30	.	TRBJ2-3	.	CAWDRDLKFTDTQYF	TGTGCCTGGGACCGGGACCTCAAATTCACAGATACGCAGTATTTT
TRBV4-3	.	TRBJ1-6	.	CASSQDPGRDSPLHF	TGCGCCAGCAGCCAAGATCCAGGGAGGGATTCACCCCTCCACTTT
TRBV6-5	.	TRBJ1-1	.	CASRAGPANTEAFF	TGTGCCAGCAGGGCAGGACCAGCCAACACTGAAGCTTTCTTT